Presented here are 20 T cell receptor beta chains from one specimen sequenced in a study of blood T cells in healthy people across ages. Primed by a sample-barcoded 5' primer and a J-beta primer mix, a second PCR proceeded for 7 to 11 cycles. One entry per CDR3 protein, called by TCRdb with MiXCR from the 5' RACE reads. The repertoire has roughly 550,000 distinct CDR3 sequences, approximately 25% of them found once; the top ten carry under 9%. The same specimen was also included in a second study, on T cells of mothers and their children.

Sequences were obtained from blood. Source of these receptors: a boy younger than 18 in good health.

The J gene is TRBJ2-2, the V gene TRBV2, with a possible D match to TRBD1 (5 bases). The V end lost 8 bases, the J end lost 3 bases, and 19 bases lay between the germline ends. The germline V gene encodes CDR1 SNHLY and CDR2 FYNNEI. The CDR3 length is 16 residues. CDR3 region: CASVSGYYVDTGELFF. In nucleotides, the CDR3 is TGTGCCAGCGTCTCAGGGTACTACGTGGACACCGGGGAGCTGTTTTTT.

This clonotype was detected a few times. V gene TRBV7-6 combines with J gene TRBJ2-7, with 10 bases lining up with TRBD2. This CDR3 has 16 residues. CDR1 and CDR2 (germline): SGHVS, FNYEAQ. Germline trimming cut 1 base from V and 5 bases from J; bases unmatched to any gene: 8. CDR3 DNA sequence: TGTGCCAGCAGCTTAGGGGGTCTAGCGGGAGTGAACGAGCAGTACTTC. This gives the protein CASSLGGLAGVNEQYF.

A few counts support this clonotype. The chain combines TRBV5-5 with TRBJ1-5, with D possibly matching TRBD1 (6 bases). The ends were cut back, 1 base at V and 6 bases at J, with 14 bases in the middle. The germline gives CDR1 SGHKS, CDR2 YYEKEE (reference sequence). The CDR3 is 15 residues long. Here the CDR3 reads CASSLSAGARQPQHF. The CDR3 DNA follows: TGTGCCAGCAGCTTGTCTGCGGGGGCTCGTCAGCCCCAGCATTTT.

This clonotype was recorded a few times. This rearrangement joins TRBV10-3 to TRBJ2-3, with 10 bases that match TRBD1. The CDR3 sequence is 17 residues long. The junction had 7 bases not matched to a gene; V was cut back by 4 bases and J by 0 bases. The V gene's germline CDR1 is ENHRY and CDR2 SYGVKD. CDR3 sequence (DNA): TGTGCCATCAGTGGGGACAGGGGCCTACCTAGCACAGATACGCAGTATTTT. Its translation: CAISGDRGLPSTDTQYF.

This clonotype was counted a few times. The gene calls are TRBV10-3 and TRBJ2-5; D may correspond to TRBD1 or TRBD2 (5 bases each). The J call may be in error: the DNA end matches TRBJ2-7 better. Germline loops: CDR1 ENHRY, CDR2 SYGVKD. The CDR3 is 16 amino acids. The CDR3 DNA follows: TGTGCCATCAGTGAATCTGGGGGAATAAGCTCCTACGAGCAGTACTTC. Translated: CAISESGGISSYEQYF.

The chain is built from TRBV7-2 and TRBJ2-7; D not certain. V lost 4 bases and J 2 bases, leaving 12 bases between the germline ends. The CDR3 is made up of 14 amino acids. Germline V gene sequence: CDR1 SGHTA, CDR2 FQGNSA. The CDR3 here is CASSWVGGPYEQYF. CDR3 nucleotides: TGTGCCAGCAGCTGGGTGGGCGGCCCCTACGAGCAGTACTTC.

Details on this clonotype: Mismatch with germline at one junction end may stem from a read error. The rearrangement joins TRBV12-3 or TRBV12-4 to TRBJ2-5, with unresolved D. The CDR3 totals 13 residues. This CDR3 is CANSFRAQETQYF. The CDR3 bases are TGTGCCAACAGTTTCCGGGCACAAGAGACCCAGTACTTC.

The chain couples TRBV29-1 to TRBJ1-2; D is uncertain. V gave up 5 bases and J gave up 3 bases, with 10 bases separating them. Germline CDR1 SQVTM, CDR2 ANQGSEA. The CDR3 loop spans 12 amino acids. The chain's CDR3 is CSVRSEDYGYTF. The DNA for the CDR3 is TGCAGCGTTAGATCCGAGGACTATGGCTACACCTTC.

The chain recombines TRBV29-1 with TRBJ2-1, with D perhaps TRBD2 (6 bases). The J call is uncertain, as TRBJ2-7 better fits the DNA end. The V gene's germline CDR1 is SQVTM and CDR2 ANQGSEA. This CDR3 is 12 amino acids long. The CDR3 here is CSVVGDLSEQYF. CDR3 DNA sequence: TGCAGCGTTGTTGGGGACTTGAGCGAGCAGTACTTC.

The chain joins TRBV20-1 to TRBJ1-2; 11 nucleotides align to TRBD1. This CDR3 region has 13 residues. Trimming took 4 bases from V and 8 from J; bases not matched to a gene: 6. Germline lookup yields CDR1 DFQATT and CDR2 SNEGSKA (reference sequence). The CDR3 protein is CSATGQGAGGYTF. In DNA form, the CDR3 reads TGCAGTGCTACCGGACAGGGGGCGGGAGGCTACACCTTC.

The chain combines TRBV9 with TRBJ2-1, with 10 bases aligning to TRBD2. CDR3 size: 15 residues. With 3 bases clipped from V and 7 bases from J, the junction kept 7 bases outside the gene matches. In germline, CDR1 is SGDLS, CDR2 YYNGEE. The CDR3 reads CASSASGRARNEQFF. In DNA, the CDR3 is TGTGCCAGCAGCGCAAGCGGGAGGGCTAGAAATGAGCAGTTCTTC.

The chain carries TRBV20-1 and TRBJ1-5; TRBD1 aligns across 7 bases. The CDR3 has 14 amino acids. Looked up from germline, CDR1 is DFQATT and CDR2 is SNEGSKA (reference sequence). V was pared by 6 bases and J by 2 bases, with 7 bases of the junction left unmatched. The CDR3 bases are TGCAGTGCCCTAGACAGGGCGGGCAATCAGCCCCAGCATTTT. Amino acid sequence: CSALDRAGNQPQHF.

This clonotype was seen a handful of times. CDR3: CSAQRGPAIYF. In DNA, the CDR3 is TGCAGTGCTCAACGGGGTCCGGCCATATATTTT. The chain employs TRBV20-1 and TRBJ1-3; D unclear. Germline CDR1 reads DFQATT; CDR2 reads SNEGSKA (reference sequence). This CDR3 is 11 amino acids long. Trimming stripped 5 bases from V and 11 bases from J, with 13 bases between.

This clonotype occurred a few times. The V gene is TRBV20-1, the J gene TRBJ1-1, with D possibly being TRBD1 (6 bases). Per germline, CDR1 DFQATT and CDR2 SNEGSKA (reference sequence). The ends were cut back, 2 bases at V and 5 bases at J, with 12 bases in the middle. CDR3 length equals 13 residues. CDR3 protein: CSARLRGGTEAFF. The CDR3 DNA is TGCAGTGCTAGACTCAGGGGAGGAACTGAAGCTTTCTTT.

V is TRBV14 and J is TRBJ1-4, with unresolved D. CDR3 length equals 13 residues. Between the trimmed V and J ends, which lost 2 bases and 7 bases, there was a span of 8 bases. Germline CDR1 reads SGHDN; CDR2 reads FVKESK. CDR3 residues: CASSQSVGEKLFF. CDR3 bases: TGTGCCAGCAGCCAATCAGTCGGTGAAAAACTGTTTTTT.

This clonotype occurred a few times. The chain is built from TRBV12-3 or TRBV12-4 and TRBJ2-7; tentatively, D is TRBD1 (5 bases). V gave up 1 base and J gave up 5 bases, with 9 bases separating them. The CDR3 is 13 amino acids. CDR3 protein: CASSLGGTDEQYF. The CDR3 region has the DNA TGTGCCAGCAGTTTAGGGGGCACCGACGAGCAGTACTTC.

This clonotype was recorded a few times. The rearrangement uses TRBV20-1 and TRBJ2-7; 11 bases map to TRBD2. The junction had 5 bases not matched to a gene; V was cut back by 5 bases and J by 2 bases. CDR1 is DFQATT, CDR2 SNEGSKA, per germline (reference sequence). The CDR3 totals 14 residues. The CDR3 here is CSARLAGPPYEQYF. DNA for the CDR3: TGCAGTGCTCGACTAGCGGGACCCCCCTACGAGCAGTACTTC.

This clonotype was seen a handful of times. The genes are TRBV6-8 and TRBJ2-1, with 12 bases aligning to TRBD2. This CDR3 spans 17 amino acids. With 6 bases clipped from V and 5 bases from J, the junction kept 11 bases outside the gene matches. The V gene's germline CDR1 is MNHGY and CDR2 SAAAGT. CDR3 region: CASSRSTSGGHNNEQFF. CDR3 in DNA: TGTGCCAGCAGCCGATCGACTAGCGGGGGACACAACAATGAGCAGTTCTTC.

The chain is built from TRBV28 and TRBJ1-5; 8 bases are shared with TRBD1. V lost 4 bases to trimming and J lost 3 bases; unmatched junction nucleotides: 8. In germline, CDR1 is MDHEN, CDR2 SYDVKM. The CDR3 totals 16 residues. CDR3 bases: TGTGCCAGCAGTTCACCGACAGGGGACTTCAATCAGCCCCAGCATTTT. Protein: CASSSPTGDFNQPQHF.

This rearrangement joins TRBV7-2 to TRBJ1-2; a weak D match, TRBD1 (6 bases). Trimming removed 4 bases from V and 2 bases from J, with 14 bases in between. The CDR3 covers 15 residues. Germline-derived CDR1 and CDR2 are SGHTA and FQGNSA. The CDR3, as DNA: TGTGCCAGCAGCTCCGACTCCGGGACAAACTATGGCTACACCTTC. Translated: CASSSDSGTNYGYTF.